This record covers a single T cell receptor beta chain. The target antigen is unknown. TCRdb reanalysed the 5' RACE reads using MiXCR and keeps one entry per CDR3 protein. Altogether 7,500 to 9,500 distinct CDR3 sequences are present, about 9.3% being singletons, with the ten largest covering less than 15%. This sample stems from a study of spatial heterogeneity in lung cancer. About the study: A T cell module score from matched bulk RNA-seq correlated strongly with TCR transcript counts in tumor regions. Study-level results: Expanded intratumoral alpha and beta TCR counts tracked tumor mutation counts.

Time point here: sample taken at primary tumor resection. The 55 to 90 donors had untreated early-stage non-small cell lung cancer. The source was lung tumor tissue, collected at surgery. The clonotype was recovered from a male donor with early-stage non-small cell lung cancer.

The DNA for the CDR3 is TGCAGCGTTGCGCAGGGACAGGGAACAGATACGCAGTATTTT. Protein product: CSVAQGQGTDTQYF. The chain is built from TRBV29-1 and TRBJ2-3; 9 bases match TRBD1. V trimming: 4 bases; J trimming: 3 bases; junction bases outside the gene matches: 5. The CDR3 covers 14 residues. Germline CDR1 and CDR2: SQVTM and ANQGSEA.